The rows below give T cell receptor beta chains drawn from one sample of a study of blood T cell repertoires in COVID-19. Data came from immunoSEQ multiplex PCR; TCRdb stores just in-frame clones and leaves some out. The table lists 270,000 or so clones, roughly 84% of them singletons. The material sequenced was peripheral blood. The receptors were gathered from a woman aged 18-29 years with acute or convalescent COVID-19. Each CDR3 is given with its conserved first and last residue. A D gene is named only where the DNA matches it firmly. Clone size is stated in some rows and not others, as once, few, many or a class when expanded.

CDR3 protein	CDR3 DNA	clone size	D gene	V gene	J gene
CASRIAGARHEQFF	TGTGCCAGCAGAATAGCGGGAGCTCGCCATGAGCAGTTCTTC	.	TRBD2	TRBV27	TRBJ2-1
CASSPGLAGRTGELFF	TGCGCCAGCAGCCCGGGACTAGCGGGCAGGACCGGGGAGCTGTTTTTT	.	TRBD2	TRBV5-1	TRBJ2-2
CASSLGLMAQPNTEAFF	TGTGCCAGCAGCTTGGGTTTGATGGCACAGCCGAACACTGAAGCTTTCTTT	.	.	TRBV5-4	TRBJ1-1
CASSLDYTGTQYF	TGTGCCAGCAGCTTAGACTACACGGGGACCCAGTACTTC	once	.	TRBV7-2	TRBJ2-5
CASSLIGQDGYTF	TGTGCCAGCAGCTTAATTGGGCAGGATGGCTACACCTTC	.	.	TRBV7-2	TRBJ1-2
CASSLRGSDEKLFF	TGCGCCAGCAGCTTACGGGGGTCTGATGAAAAACTGTTTTTT	.	.	TRBV5-1	TRBJ1-4
CASSLTGTNEQFF	TGTGCCAGCAGCTTAACGGGTACCAATGAGCAGTTCTTC	.	.	TRBV7-9	TRBJ2-1
CASSTPGLPYEQYF	TGTGCCAGTAGTACGCCGGGACTCCCCTACGAGCAGTACTTC	.	.	TRBV19	TRBJ2-7
CASNPRPGANYGYTF	TGTGCCAGCAACCCTCGACCCGGAGCTAACTATGGCTACACCTTC	.	.	TRBV21-1	TRBJ1-2
CASSPSTAFYSPLHF	TGTGCCAGCAGCCCGTCTACAGCTTTCTATTCACCCCTCCACTTT	medium-sized	.	TRBV3-1/TRBV3-2	TRBJ1-6
CASSPTGGPRPQHF	TGTGCCAGCAGTCCGACAGGGGGCCCCCGGCCCCAGCATTTT	.	TRBD1	TRBV28	TRBJ1-5
CASSPRDRGNTIYF	TGTGCCAGCAGCCCCCGGGACAGGGGGAACACCATATATTTT	once	TRBD1	TRBV3-1/TRBV3-2	TRBJ1-3
CASRLGTGYEKLFF	TGTGCCAGCAGGCTAGGGACAGGGTATGAAAAACTGTTTTTT	.	TRBD1	TRBV2	TRBJ1-4
CASSPVRTNEKLFF	TGTGCCAGCTCACCAGTACGGACTAATGAAAAACTGTTTTTT	.	.	TRBV18	TRBJ1-4
CASSLAGTGAEAFF	TGTGCCAGCAGCTTAGCCGGGACAGGGGCTGAAGCTTTCTTT	.	TRBD1	TRBV7-9	TRBJ1-1